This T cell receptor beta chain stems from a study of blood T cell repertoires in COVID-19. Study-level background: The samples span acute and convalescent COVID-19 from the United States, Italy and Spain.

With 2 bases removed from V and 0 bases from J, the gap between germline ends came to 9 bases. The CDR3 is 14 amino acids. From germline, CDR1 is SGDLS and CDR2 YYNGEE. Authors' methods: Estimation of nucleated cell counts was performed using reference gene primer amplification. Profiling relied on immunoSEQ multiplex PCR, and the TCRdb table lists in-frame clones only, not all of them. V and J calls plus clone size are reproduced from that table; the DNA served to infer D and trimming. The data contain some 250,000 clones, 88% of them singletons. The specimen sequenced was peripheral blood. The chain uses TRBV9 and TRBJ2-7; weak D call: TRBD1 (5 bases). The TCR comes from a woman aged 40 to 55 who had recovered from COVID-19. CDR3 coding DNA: TGTGCCAGCAGCGTCGCGACAGCCTCCTACGAGCAGTACTTC. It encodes CASSVATASYEQYF.